The text below deals with one TCR beta chain. The germline V and J ends were trimmed by 4 bases and 5 bases, with 24 bases remaining between them. CDR1 is SGDLS, CDR2 YYNGEE, per germline. The CDR3 is 17 amino acids. This sample was taken from a study of Ad26.COV2.S vaccination and SARS-CoV-2 variants. On the study more broadly: Intramuscular Ad26.COV2.S at 5x10^10 or 1x10^11 viral particles.

Only in-frame clones appear in the TCRdb table, and some are missing; sequencing was by immunoSEQ multiplex PCR. The table has over 400,000 clones, 89% seen once. Treatment indicated: around 19 received Ad26.COV2.S at low or high dose, single or two shots; several received placebo; per-sample allocation not given. Material that was analyzed had been drawn on day 63 after the first vaccine or placebo injection. The shot given was an Ad26 vector that makes Wuhan-strain SARS-CoV-2 spike. This sample comprised peripheral blood, obtained in a trial of Ad26.COV2.S vaccine versus placebo. This chain joins TRBV9 and TRBJ2-5; maybe TRBD2 (7 bases). The sequence was collected from a person aged 18-60 years who received the Ad26.COV2.S COVID-19 vaccine or a placebo. CDR3 sequence reads: CASSWEPTRGAEETQYF. In DNA, the CDR3 is TGTGCCAGCAGCTGGGAACCCACACGGGGGGCCGAGGAGACCCAGTACTTC.